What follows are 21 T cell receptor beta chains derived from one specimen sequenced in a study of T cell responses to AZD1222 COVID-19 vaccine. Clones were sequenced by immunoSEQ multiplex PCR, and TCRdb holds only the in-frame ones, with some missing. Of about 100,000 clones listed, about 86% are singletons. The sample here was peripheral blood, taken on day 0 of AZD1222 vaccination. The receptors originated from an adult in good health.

CDR3 residues: CASSLRGPGSNQPQHF. The CDR3 DNA follows: TGTGCCAGCAGTTTAAGAGGCCCGGGGAGCAATCAGCCCCAGCATTTT. The rearrangement joins TRBV28 to TRBJ1-5; D remains unclear. In germline, CDR1 is MDHEN, CDR2 SYDVKM. Trimming took off 2 bases at V and 1 base at J, with 12 bases between the two ends. CDR3 size: 16 residues.

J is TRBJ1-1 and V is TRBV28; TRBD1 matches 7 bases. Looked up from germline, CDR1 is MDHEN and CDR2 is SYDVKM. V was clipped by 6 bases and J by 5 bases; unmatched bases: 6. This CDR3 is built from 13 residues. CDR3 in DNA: TGTGCCAGCAGAGTGACCAGGGGGACTGAAGCTTTCTTT. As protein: CASRVTRGTEAFF.

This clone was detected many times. Here the CDR3 reads CASSPPPGRGKEQYF. The CDR3 DNA reads TGTGCCAGCAGTCCCCCCCCCGGCAGGGGGAAGGAGCAGTACTTC. The V gene is TRBV28, the J gene TRBJ2-7, with 7 bases lining up with TRBD1. CDR1 MDHEN and CDR2 SYDVKM come from the germline V gene. The V gene end was trimmed by 5 bases and the J gene end by 7 bases; junction bases not matched to a gene: 14. The CDR3 runs to 15 residues.

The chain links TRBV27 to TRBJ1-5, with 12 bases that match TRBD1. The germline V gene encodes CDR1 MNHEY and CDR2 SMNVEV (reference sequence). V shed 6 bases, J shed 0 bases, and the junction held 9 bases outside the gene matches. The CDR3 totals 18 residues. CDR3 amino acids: CASRGRDRGLNSNQPQHF. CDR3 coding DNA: TGTGCCAGCAGAGGTAGGGACAGGGGGCTCAATAGCAATCAGCCCCAGCATTTT.

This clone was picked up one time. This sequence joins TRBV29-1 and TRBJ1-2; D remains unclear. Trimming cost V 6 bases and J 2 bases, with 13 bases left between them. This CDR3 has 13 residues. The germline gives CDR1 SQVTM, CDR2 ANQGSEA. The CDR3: CSVQPTENYGYTF. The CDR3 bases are TGCAGCGTCCAGCCAACAGAGAACTATGGCTACACCTTC.

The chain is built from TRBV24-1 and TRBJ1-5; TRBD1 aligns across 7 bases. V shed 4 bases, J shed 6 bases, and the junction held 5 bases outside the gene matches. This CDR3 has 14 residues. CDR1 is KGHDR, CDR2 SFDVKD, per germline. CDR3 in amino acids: CATSETGSGQPQHF. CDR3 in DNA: TGTGCCACCAGTGAGACAGGGTCGGGTCAGCCCCAGCATTTT.

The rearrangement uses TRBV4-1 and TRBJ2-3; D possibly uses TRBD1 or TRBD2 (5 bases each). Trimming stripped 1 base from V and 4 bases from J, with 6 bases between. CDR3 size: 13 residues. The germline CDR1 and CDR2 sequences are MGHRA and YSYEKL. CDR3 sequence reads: CASSQVGADTQYF. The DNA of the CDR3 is TGCGCCAGCAGCCAAGTGGGGGCAGATACGCAGTATTTT.

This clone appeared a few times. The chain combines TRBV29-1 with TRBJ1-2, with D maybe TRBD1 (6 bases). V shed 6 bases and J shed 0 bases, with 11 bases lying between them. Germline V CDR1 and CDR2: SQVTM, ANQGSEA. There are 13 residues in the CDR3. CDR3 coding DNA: TGCAGCGTCTGGGACACCACTAACTATGGCTACACCTTC. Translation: CSVWDTTNYGYTF.

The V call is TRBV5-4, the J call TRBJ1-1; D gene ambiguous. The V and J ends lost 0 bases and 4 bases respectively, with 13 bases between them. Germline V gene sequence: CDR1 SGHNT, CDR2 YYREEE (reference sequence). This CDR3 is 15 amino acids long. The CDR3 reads CASSLDFGGSTEAFF. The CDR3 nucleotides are TGTGCCAGCAGCTTGGATTTTGGTGGCTCCACTGAAGCTTTCTTT.

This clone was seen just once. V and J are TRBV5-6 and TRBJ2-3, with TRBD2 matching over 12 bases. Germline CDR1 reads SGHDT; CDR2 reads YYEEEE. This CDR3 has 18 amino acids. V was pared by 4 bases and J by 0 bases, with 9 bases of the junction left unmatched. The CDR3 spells CASSPTSGRVKSTDTQYF. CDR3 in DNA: TGTGCCAGCAGCCCGACTAGCGGGAGAGTTAAAAGCACAGATACGCAGTATTTT.

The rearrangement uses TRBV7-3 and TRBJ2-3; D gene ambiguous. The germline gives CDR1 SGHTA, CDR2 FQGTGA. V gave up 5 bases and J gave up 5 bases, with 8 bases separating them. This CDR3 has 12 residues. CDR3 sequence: CASSPIIDTQYF. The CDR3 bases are TGTGCCAGCAGCCCTATAATAGATACGCAGTATTTT.

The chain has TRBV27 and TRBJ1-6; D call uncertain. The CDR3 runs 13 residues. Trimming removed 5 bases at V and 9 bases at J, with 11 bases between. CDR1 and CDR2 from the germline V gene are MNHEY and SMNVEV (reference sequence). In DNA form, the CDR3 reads TGTGCCAGCAGTCTGAAAAGTATTTCACCCCTCCACTTT. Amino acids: CASSLKSISPLHF.

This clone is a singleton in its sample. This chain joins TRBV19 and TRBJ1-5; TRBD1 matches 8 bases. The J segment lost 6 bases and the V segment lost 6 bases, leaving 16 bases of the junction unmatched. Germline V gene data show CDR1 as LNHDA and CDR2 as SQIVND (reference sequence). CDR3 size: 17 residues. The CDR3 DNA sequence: TGTGCCAGTAGAAGAGGGTTCGGAGACAGGGGAGGTCAGCCCCAGCATTTT. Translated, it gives CASRRGFGDRGGQPQHF.

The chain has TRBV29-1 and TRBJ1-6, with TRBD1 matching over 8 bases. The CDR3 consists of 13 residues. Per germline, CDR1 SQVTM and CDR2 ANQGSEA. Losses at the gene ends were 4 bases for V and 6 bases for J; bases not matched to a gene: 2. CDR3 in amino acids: CSVATGGNSPLHF. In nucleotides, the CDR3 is TGCAGCGTTGCAACAGGGGGTAATTCACCCCTCCACTTT.

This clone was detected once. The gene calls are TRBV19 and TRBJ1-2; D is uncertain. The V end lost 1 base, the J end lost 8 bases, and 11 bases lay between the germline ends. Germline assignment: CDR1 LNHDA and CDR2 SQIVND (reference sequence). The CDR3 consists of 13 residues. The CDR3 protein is CASSIGSVYGYTF. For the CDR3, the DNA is TGTGCCAGTAGTATAGGATCGGTCTACGGCTACACCTTC.

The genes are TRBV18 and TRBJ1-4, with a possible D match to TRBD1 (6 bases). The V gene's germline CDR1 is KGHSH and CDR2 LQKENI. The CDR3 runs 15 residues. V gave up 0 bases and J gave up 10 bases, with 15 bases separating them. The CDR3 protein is CASSPPEGGSRKLFF. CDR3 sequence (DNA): TGTGCCAGCTCACCACCGGAAGGGGGTTCTAGAAAACTGTTTTTT.

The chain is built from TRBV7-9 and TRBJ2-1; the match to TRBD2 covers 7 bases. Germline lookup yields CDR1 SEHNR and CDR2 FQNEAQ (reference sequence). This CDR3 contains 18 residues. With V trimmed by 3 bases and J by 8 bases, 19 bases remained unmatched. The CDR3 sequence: CASSFGGSLEGLKHEQFF. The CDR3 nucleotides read TGTGCCAGCAGCTTCGGCGGGAGTTTAGAGGGATTGAAGCATGAGCAGTTCTTC.

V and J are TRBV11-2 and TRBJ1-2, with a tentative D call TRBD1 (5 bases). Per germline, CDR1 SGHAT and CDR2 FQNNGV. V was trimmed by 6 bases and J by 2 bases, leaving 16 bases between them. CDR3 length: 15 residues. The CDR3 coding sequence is TGTGCCAGCAGTCACCTCGGGCAGGGAAACTATGGCTACACCTTC. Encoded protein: CASSHLGQGNYGYTF.

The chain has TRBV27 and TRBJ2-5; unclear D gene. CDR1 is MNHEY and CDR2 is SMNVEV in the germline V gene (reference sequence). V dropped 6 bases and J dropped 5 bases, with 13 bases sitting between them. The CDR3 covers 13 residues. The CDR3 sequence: CASRVGSMETQYF. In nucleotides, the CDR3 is TGTGCCAGCAGGGTAGGCTCAATGGAGACCCAGTACTTC.

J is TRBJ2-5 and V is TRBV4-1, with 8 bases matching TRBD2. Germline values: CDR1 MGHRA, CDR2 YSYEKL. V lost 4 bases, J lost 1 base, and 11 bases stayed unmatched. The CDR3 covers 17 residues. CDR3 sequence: CASSREISGTRQETQYF. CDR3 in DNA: TGCGCCAGCAGCCGAGAGATTAGCGGGACTCGCCAAGAGACCCAGTACTTC.

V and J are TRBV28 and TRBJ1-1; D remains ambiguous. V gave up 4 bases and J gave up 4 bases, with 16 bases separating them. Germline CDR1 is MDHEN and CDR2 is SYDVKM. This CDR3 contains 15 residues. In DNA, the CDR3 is TGTGCCAGCAGTTCACTAGGGTACCAGGCCACTGAAGCTTTCTTT. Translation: CASSSLGYQATEAFF.